The 30 T cell receptor beta chains below all came from one sample that was sequenced in a study of radiotherapy plus CTLA-4 blockade in lung cancer. Method: immunoSEQ multiplex PCR; TCRdb's copy keeps in-frame clones and lacks some. This sample has 30,000 to 40,000 clones, with more than 80% found just once. Source: peripheral blood, taken from a patient treated with radiotherapy plus ipilimumab. The receptors shown here come from a human donor with non-small cell lung cancer who had stable disease on radiotherapy plus ipilimumab.

The rearrangement joins TRBV6-9 to TRBJ1-6; D perhaps matches TRBD1 (5 bases). Germline V gene lookup returns CDR1 MNHGY and CDR2 SVAAGI. This CDR3 has 16 residues. V lost 8 bases, J lost 0 bases, and 14 bases lay in between. Written as DNA, the CDR3 is TGTGCCAGCGGTGGGGCCAGCAACTCCTATAATTCACCCCTCCACTTT. Its protein is CASGGASNSYNSPLHF.

This clone appeared a single time. V usage is TRBV7-3 and J usage is TRBJ1-3; D is ambiguous. The V gene's germline CDR1 is SGHTA and CDR2 FQGTGA. The ends were cut back, 2 bases at V and 9 bases at J, with 11 bases in the middle. The CDR3 is 13 amino acids. CDR3 coding DNA: TGTGCCAGCAGCTTAGACCCGGGGAGCACCATATATTTT. Amino acid sequence: CASSLDPGSTIYF.

The genes are TRBV7-3 and TRBJ2-2; the match to TRBD2 covers 9 bases. Per germline, CDR1 SGHTA and CDR2 FQGTGA. CDR3 size: 14 residues. The V and J ends lost 3 bases and 7 bases, in that order; junction bases with no gene match: 3. The CDR3 sequence: CASSFSGSGGELFF. The DNA of the CDR3 is TGTGCCAGCAGCTTTAGCGGGAGTGGCGGGGAGCTGTTTTTT.

DNA of the CDR3: TGCGCCAGCAGCTTGAGGTCGGCTAGCGCGATTAACTACAATGAGCAGTTCTTC. Translating gives CASSLRSASAINYNEQFF. The V gene is TRBV5-1, the J gene TRBJ2-1, with D perhaps TRBD2 (6 bases). V lost 1 base and J 3 bases, leaving 20 bases between the germline ends. CDR1 is SGHRS and CDR2 is YFSETQ in the germline V gene. The CDR3 is 18 amino acids.

J is TRBJ2-1 and V is TRBV6-6; TRBD2 matches 7 bases. The CDR3 is made up of 15 amino acids. Germline CDR1 reads MNHNY; CDR2 reads SVGAGI (reference sequence). With 4 bases clipped from V and 4 bases from J, the junction kept 7 bases outside the gene matches. CDR3 DNA: TGTGCCAGCAGTTTTGGTGGCGGGAGTTACAATGAGCAGTTCTTC. Its protein product is CASSFGGGSYNEQFF.

The CDR3 coding sequence is TGTGCCAGAAGCTTGCGCTTAGCGGGAACTGGCACAGATACGCAGTATTTT. Its translation is CARSLRLAGTGTDTQYF. The genes are TRBV5-3 and TRBJ2-3, with 8 nucleotides matching TRBD2. TRBV5-3 is placed among ORFs of uncertain function. The V gene end was trimmed by 1 base and the J gene end by 1 base; junction bases not matched to a gene: 8. This CDR3 comprises 17 residues.

The J gene is TRBJ2-5, the V gene TRBV7-3; D remains unclear. V lost 3 bases, J lost 2 bases, and 16 bases lay in between. The CDR3 is 16 residues long. Looked up from germline, CDR1 is SGHTA and CDR2 is FQGTGA. CDR3 sequence: CASSFEKHPPQETQYF. The DNA of the CDR3 is TGTGCCAGCAGCTTCGAAAAGCACCCCCCGCAAGAGACCCAGTACTTC.

The J gene is TRBJ2-7, the V gene TRBV4-3, with 8 bases fitting TRBD2. The germline V gene encodes CDR1 LGHNA and CDR2 YSLEER. The trim removed 4 bases at V and 3 bases at J, leaving 8 bases unmatched. The CDR3 has 15 amino acids. The CDR3 bases are TGCGCCAGCAGCCCGGATTCGGGACTAGTCTACGAGCAGTACTTC. This codes for CASSPDSGLVYEQYF.

The chain couples TRBV12-5 to TRBJ2-1; 7 bases agree with TRBD1. Germline V CDR1 and CDR2: LGHNT, FRNRAP. CDR3 length: 19 residues. V shed 0 bases, J shed 6 bases, and the junction held 17 bases outside the gene matches. CDR3 residues: CASGLVRGDRRSFVNEQFF. The CDR3 bases are TGTGCTAGTGGTTTGGTACGTGGGGACAGACGAAGTTTTGTCAATGAGCAGTTCTTC.

Note on this clone: One end of the junction is discordant with germline, which a read error may explain. The chain recombines TRBV30 with TRBJ2-5; TRBD1 agrees at 8 bases. The CDR3 totals 14 residues. From germline, CDR1 is GTSNPN and CDR2 SVGIG (reference sequence). The DNA of the CDR3 is TGTGCCTGGAACAGGGGGGATTCGGTAGAGGCCCAGTACTTC. It codes for CAWNRGDSVEAQYF.

The CDR3 nucleotides are TGTGCCAGCAGCCCGAGGGGGGGAGGGTACACAGATACGCAGTATTTT. It is translated as CASSPRGGGYTDTQYF. The V gene is TRBV27, the J gene TRBJ2-3; possibly TRBD2 for D (7 bases). Trimming removed 6 bases at V and 2 bases at J, with 18 bases between. This CDR3 contains 16 residues. CDR1 and CDR2 (germline): MNHEY, SMNVEV (reference sequence).

The V and J genes are TRBV6-5 and TRBJ1-2, with D hard to call. The V gene lost 2 bases and the J gene lost 1 base, with 5 bases spanning the gap. Germline V gene sequence: CDR1 MNHEY, CDR2 SVGAGI. The CDR3 extends over 13 amino acids. DNA for the CDR3: TGTGCCAGCAGTTACAACAGTAACTATGGCTACACCTTC. Amino acids: CASSYNSNYGYTF.

This chain joins TRBV10-2 and TRBJ2-4; 7 bases map to TRBD2. V lost 6 bases to trimming and J lost 0 bases; unmatched junction nucleotides: 8. This CDR3 comprises 16 residues. The germline V gene encodes CDR1 WSHSY and CDR2 SAAADI. The CDR3 nucleotides read TGCGCCAGCAGATCCGAGGTAGCGGGAGCCAAAAACATTCAGTACTTC. Translation gives CASRSEVAGAKNIQYF.

The chain uses TRBV18 and TRBJ2-5; 9 nucleotides align to TRBD1. This CDR3 has 16 amino acids. Germline V gene sequence: CDR1 KGHSH, CDR2 LQKENI. Trimming removed 3 bases from V and 5 bases from J; junction bases left unmatched: 10. CDR3 sequence reads: CASSPAGTGTGETQYF. The CDR3 coding sequence is TGTGCCAGCTCACCCGCTGGGACAGGGACGGGTGAGACCCAGTACTTC.

There are a few counts of this clone. The V and J genes are TRBV9 and TRBJ1-2; a possible D gene is TRBD1 (5 bases). Trimming removed 0 bases from V and 3 bases from J, with 15 bases in between. The CDR3 runs to 16 residues. CDR1 SGDLS and CDR2 YYNGEE come from the germline V gene. In DNA, the CDR3 is TGTGCCAGCAGCGTAGCTACGGCAGGGCTAGACTATGGCTACACCTTC. Amino acid sequence: CASSVATAGLDYGYTF.

The V and J genes are TRBV9 and TRBJ2-1; no reliable D call. V shed 4 bases and J shed 7 bases, with 6 bases lying between them. CDR1 is SGDLS and CDR2 is YYNGEE in the germline V gene. The CDR3 runs to 11 residues. The CDR3 coding sequence is TGTGCCAGCAGCATACAGAATGAGCAGTTCTTC. It specifies CASSIQNEQFF.

This chain uses TRBV30 with TRBJ1-3, with D possibly TRBD1 on 5 matching bases. The germline V and J ends were trimmed by 5 bases and 7 bases, with 15 bases remaining between them. Germline loops: CDR1 GTSNPN, CDR2 SVGIG (reference sequence). This CDR3 contains 13 residues. CDR3 nucleotide sequence: TGTGCCTGGGACCCCGACAGTGGGAACACCATATATTTT. Translating gives CAWDPDSGNTIYF.

This clone was seen a few times. The chain couples TRBV10-3 to TRBJ2-7; TRBD2 might be the D (7 bases). The V gene's germline CDR1 is ENHRY and CDR2 SYGVKD. CDR3 length equals 16 residues. Deletions cut 6 bases from V and 0 bases from J, with 18 bases between. The chain's CDR3 is CAIRVGGQEISYEQYF. CDR3 bases: TGTGCCATCAGAGTCGGGGGGCAAGAAATCTCCTACGAGCAGTACTTC.

The chain has TRBV2 and TRBJ2-1; a possible D gene is TRBD2 (6 bases). The CDR3 covers 11 residues. Trimming removed 1 base from V and 15 bases from J, with 10 bases in between. CDR1 is SNHLY, CDR2 FYNNEI, per germline. CDR3 amino acids: CASSEETRGFF. The CDR3, as DNA: TGTGCCAGCAGTGAAGAGACTAGAGGGTTCTTC.

The genes are TRBV4-3 and TRBJ2-1; 7 bases are shared with TRBD2. Trimming took 3 bases from V and 5 from J; bases not matched to a gene: 10. Germline V gene data show CDR1 as LGHNA and CDR2 as YSLEER. CDR3 length: 16 residues. The CDR3, as DNA: TGCGCCAGCAGCCACGCAAGGGAGGGGCGGGACAATGAGCAGTTCTTC. Translated, it gives CASSHAREGRDNEQFF.

The chain is built from TRBV7-2 and TRBJ2-7, with D hard to call. Trimming took 0 bases from V and 0 from J, leaving 6 bases between them. CDR1 and CDR2 from the germline V gene are SGHTA and FQGNSA. The CDR3 totals 14 residues. The CDR3 region is CASSLAESSYEQYF. In DNA form, the CDR3 reads TGTGCCAGCAGCTTAGCGGAGAGCTCCTACGAGCAGTACTTC.

The genes are TRBV28 and TRBJ2-1; D is unresolved. The CDR3 is made up of 15 amino acids. Trimming cost V 5 bases and J 4 bases, with 15 bases left between them. Germline V CDR1 and CDR2: MDHEN, SYDVKM. The CDR3 sequence: CASSPPVIQYNEQFF. In nucleotides, the CDR3 is TGTGCCAGCAGTCCCCCAGTTATCCAATACAATGAGCAGTTCTTC.

V is TRBV29-1 and J is TRBJ2-7; 7 bases fit TRBD2. The CDR3 is 12 residues long. Germline loops: CDR1 SQVTM, CDR2 ANQGSEA. J lost 4 bases, V lost 6 bases, and 6 bases had no gene match. The CDR3 nucleotides read TGCAGCGTGGAGGGCGGGGGATACGAGCAGTACTTC. It encodes CSVEGGGYEQYF.

The V call is TRBV29-1, the J call TRBJ2-5; perhaps TRBD2 as D (6 bases). The end of the DNA aligns better with TRBJ2-7, so the J call may be wrong. Germline lookup yields CDR1 SQVTM and CDR2 ANQGSEA. The CDR3 is 11 residues long. DNA for the CDR3: TGCAGCGTTGCGGGAGCCTACGAGCAGTACTTC. Amino acids: CSVAGAYEQYF.

The chain couples TRBV19 to TRBJ2-1, with D perhaps TRBD2 (6 bases). The CDR3 covers 16 residues. V was shortened by 8 bases and J by 3 bases, with 20 bases between the two germline ends. Germline V CDR1 and CDR2: LNHDA, SQIVND (reference sequence). The CDR3 nucleotides are TGTGCCAGTGCCCCCCGTAGCGGAGGCCTCTACAATGAGCAGTTCTTC. Translated: CASAPRSGGLYNEQFF.

The chain couples TRBV27 to TRBJ2-7, with 11 bases lining up with TRBD2. Germline loops: CDR1 MNHEY, CDR2 SMNVEV (reference sequence). Unmatched junction bases numbered 6, after V lost 6 bases and J lost 2 bases. The CDR3 contains 15 residues. The CDR3 here is CASRSGLAEPYEQYF. Written as DNA, the CDR3 is TGTGCCAGCAGATCGGGACTAGCGGAACCCTACGAGCAGTACTTC.

This chain connects TRBV15 to TRBJ2-1, with TRBD2 matching 14 bases. The CDR3 is 15 residues long. V dropped 1 base and J dropped 9; count of bases not matched to a gene: 2. Germline lookup yields CDR1 LNHNV and CDR2 YYDKDF (reference sequence). The chain's CDR3 is CATSRGLAGGTEQFF. CDR3 bases: TGTGCCACCAGCAGAGGACTAGCGGGAGGGACTGAGCAGTTCTTC. The variable domain in full, completed from reference TRBV15 and TRBJ2-1, reads DAMVIQNPRYQVTQFGKPVTLSCSQTLNHNVMYWYQQKSSQAPKLLFHYYDKDFNNEADTPDNFQSRRPNTSFCFLDIRSPGLGDTAMYLCATSRGLAGGTEQFFGPGTRLTVL.

V and J are TRBV4-1 and TRBJ2-5, with D hard to call. V was shortened by 0 bases and J by 7 bases, with 12 bases between the two germline ends. Looked up from germline, CDR1 is MGHRA and CDR2 is YSYEKL. The CDR3 is 14 residues long. CDR3 amino acids: CASSQDRASGTQYF. The CDR3 DNA reads as TGCGCCAGCAGCCAAGACCGCGCCTCGGGGACCCAGTACTTC.

The chain is built from TRBV27 and TRBJ2-7; D unclear. The germline CDR1 and CDR2 sequences are MNHEY and SMNVEV (reference sequence). This CDR3 has 14 amino acids. Between the trimmed V and J ends, which lost 6 bases and 3 bases, there was a span of 15 bases. This CDR3 reads CASSPIVAGYEQYF. The CDR3 coding sequence is TGTGCCAGCAGCCCTATTGTGGCAGGCTACGAGCAGTACTTC.

This chain joins TRBV19 and TRBJ2-5; 8 bases fit TRBD1. The end of the DNA aligns better with TRBJ2-7, so the J call may be wrong. The CDR3 is 14 amino acids. CDR1 and CDR2 from the germline V gene are LNHDA and SQIVND (reference sequence). CDR3 sequence: CASSETGVVYEQYF. CDR3 nucleotide sequence: TGTGCCAGTAGTGAGACAGGGGTGGTCTACGAGCAGTACTTC.